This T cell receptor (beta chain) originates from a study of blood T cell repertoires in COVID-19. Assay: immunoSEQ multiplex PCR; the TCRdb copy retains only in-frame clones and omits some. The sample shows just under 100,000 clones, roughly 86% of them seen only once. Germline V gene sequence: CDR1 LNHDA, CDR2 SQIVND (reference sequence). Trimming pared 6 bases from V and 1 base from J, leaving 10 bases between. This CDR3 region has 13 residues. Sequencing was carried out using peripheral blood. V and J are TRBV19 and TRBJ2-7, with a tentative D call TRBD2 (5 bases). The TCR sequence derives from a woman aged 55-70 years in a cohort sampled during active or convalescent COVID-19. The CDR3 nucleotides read TGTGCCAGTAGCGCGGGCCGTTCCTACGAGCAGTACTTC. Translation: CASSAGRSYEQYF. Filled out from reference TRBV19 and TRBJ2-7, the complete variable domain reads DGGITQSPKYLFRKEGQNVTLSCEQNLNHDAMYWYRQDPGQGLRLIYYSQIVNDFQKGDIAEGYSVSREKKESFPLTVTSAQKNPTAFYLCASSAGRSYEQYFGPGTRLTVT.